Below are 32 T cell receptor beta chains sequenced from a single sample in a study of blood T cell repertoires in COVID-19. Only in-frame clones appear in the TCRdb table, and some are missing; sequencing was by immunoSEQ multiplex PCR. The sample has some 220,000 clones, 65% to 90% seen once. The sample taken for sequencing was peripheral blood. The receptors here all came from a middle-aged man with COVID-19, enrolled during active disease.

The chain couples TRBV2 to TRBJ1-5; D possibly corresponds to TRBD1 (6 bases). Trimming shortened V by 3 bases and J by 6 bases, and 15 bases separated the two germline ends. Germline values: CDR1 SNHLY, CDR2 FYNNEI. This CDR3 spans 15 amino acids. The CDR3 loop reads CASSDDRKGGQPQHF. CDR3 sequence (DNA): TGTGCCAGCAGTGACGACAGGAAAGGAGGTCAGCCCCAGCATTTT.

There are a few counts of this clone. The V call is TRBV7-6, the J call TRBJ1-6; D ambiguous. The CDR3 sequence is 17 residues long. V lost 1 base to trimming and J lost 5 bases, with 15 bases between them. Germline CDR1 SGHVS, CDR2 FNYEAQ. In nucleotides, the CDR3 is TGTGCCAGCAGCTTAGGCGACACCATATACGATAATTCACCCCTCCACTTT. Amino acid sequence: CASSLGDTIYDNSPLHF.

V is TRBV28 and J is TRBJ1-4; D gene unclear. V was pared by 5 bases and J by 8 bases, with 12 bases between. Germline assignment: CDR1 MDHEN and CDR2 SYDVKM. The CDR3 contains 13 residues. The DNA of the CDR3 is TGTGCCAGCAGTAATCCCCTCAGGGAAAAACTGTTTTTT. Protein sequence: CASSNPLREKLFF. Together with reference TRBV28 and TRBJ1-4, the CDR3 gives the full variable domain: DVKVTQSSRYLVKRTGEKVFLECVQDMDHENMFWYRQDPGLGLRLIYFSYDVKMKEKGDIPEGYSVSREKKERFSLILESASTNQTSMYLCASSNPLREKLFFGSGTQLSVL.

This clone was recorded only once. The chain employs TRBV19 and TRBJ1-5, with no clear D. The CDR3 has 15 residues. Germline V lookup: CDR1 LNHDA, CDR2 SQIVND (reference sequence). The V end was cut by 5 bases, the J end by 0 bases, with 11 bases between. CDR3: CASSFTAYSNQPQHF. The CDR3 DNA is TGTGCCAGTAGTTTTACAGCATATAGCAATCAGCCCCAGCATTTT. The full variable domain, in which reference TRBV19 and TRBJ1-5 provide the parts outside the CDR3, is DGGITQSPKYLFRKEGQNVTLSCEQNLNHDAMYWYRQDPGQGLRLIYYSQIVNDFQKGDIAEGYSVSREKKESFPLTVTSAQKNPTAFYLCASSFTAYSNQPQHFGDGTRLSIL.

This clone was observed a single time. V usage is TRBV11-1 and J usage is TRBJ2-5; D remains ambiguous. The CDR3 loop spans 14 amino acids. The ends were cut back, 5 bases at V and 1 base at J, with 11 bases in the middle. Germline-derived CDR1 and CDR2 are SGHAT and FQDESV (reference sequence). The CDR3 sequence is CASSPDPGQETQYF. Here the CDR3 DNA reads TGTGCCAGCAGCCCGGATCCGGGCCAAGAGACCCAGTACTTC.

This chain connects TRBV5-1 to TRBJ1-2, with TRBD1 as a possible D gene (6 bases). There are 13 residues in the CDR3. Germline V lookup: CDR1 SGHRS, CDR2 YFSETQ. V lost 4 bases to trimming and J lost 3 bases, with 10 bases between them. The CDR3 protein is CASSDGQYYGYTF. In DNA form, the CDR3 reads TGCGCCAGCAGCGATGGACAGTACTATGGCTACACCTTC.

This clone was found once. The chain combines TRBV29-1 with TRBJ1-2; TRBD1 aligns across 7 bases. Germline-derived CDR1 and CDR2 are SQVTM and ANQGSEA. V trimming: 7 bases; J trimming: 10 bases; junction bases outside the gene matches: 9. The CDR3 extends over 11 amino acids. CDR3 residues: CSDPGTVVYTF. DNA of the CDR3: TGCAGCGACCCGGGGACAGTTGTCTACACCTTC.

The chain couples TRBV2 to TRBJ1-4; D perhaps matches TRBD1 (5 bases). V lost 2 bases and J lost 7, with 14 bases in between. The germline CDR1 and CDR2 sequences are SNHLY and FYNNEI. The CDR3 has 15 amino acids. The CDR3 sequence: CASSELGGITEKLFF. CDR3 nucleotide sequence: TGTGCCAGCAGTGAATTGGGGGGTATTACTGAAAAACTGTTTTTT.

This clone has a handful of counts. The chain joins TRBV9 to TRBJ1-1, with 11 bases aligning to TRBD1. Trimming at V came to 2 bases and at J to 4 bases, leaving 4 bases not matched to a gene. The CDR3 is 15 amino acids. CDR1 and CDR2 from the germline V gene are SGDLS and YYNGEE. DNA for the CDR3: TGTGCCAGCAGCGTGGGGACAGGGGGGATCACTGAAGCTTTCTTT. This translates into CASSVGTGGITEAFF.

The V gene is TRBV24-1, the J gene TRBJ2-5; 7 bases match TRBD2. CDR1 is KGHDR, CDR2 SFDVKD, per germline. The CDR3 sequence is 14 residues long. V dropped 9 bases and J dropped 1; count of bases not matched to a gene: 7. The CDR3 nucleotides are TGTGCCACCCGATTGCGGGGGACCCAAGAGACCCAGTACTTC. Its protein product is CATRLRGTQETQYF.

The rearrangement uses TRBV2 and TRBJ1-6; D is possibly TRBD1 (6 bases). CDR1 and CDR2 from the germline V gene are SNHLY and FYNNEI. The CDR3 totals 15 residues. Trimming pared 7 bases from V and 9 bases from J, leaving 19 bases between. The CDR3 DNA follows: TGTGCCAGCATGATGGTTGACAGGTCTGGTTCACCCCTCCACTTT. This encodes CASMMVDRSGSPLHF.

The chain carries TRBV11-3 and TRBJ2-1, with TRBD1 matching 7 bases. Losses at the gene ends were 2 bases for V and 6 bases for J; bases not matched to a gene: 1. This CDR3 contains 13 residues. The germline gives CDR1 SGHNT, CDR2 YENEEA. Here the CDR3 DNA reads TGTGCCAGCAGCTTAAACAGGGGCAATGAGCAGTTCTTC. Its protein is CASSLNRGNEQFF.

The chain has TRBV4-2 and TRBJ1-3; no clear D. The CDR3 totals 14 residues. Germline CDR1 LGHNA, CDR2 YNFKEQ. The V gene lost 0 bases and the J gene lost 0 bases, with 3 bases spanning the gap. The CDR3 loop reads CASSQDYSGNTIYF. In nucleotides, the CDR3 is TGTGCCAGCAGCCAAGATTACTCTGGAAACACCATATATTTT.

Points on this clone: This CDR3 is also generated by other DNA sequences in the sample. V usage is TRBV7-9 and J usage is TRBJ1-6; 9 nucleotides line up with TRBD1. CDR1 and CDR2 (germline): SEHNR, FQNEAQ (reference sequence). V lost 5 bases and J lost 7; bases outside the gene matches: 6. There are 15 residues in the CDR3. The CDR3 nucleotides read TGTGCCAGCAGCCTAGGGGACAGGGCAAATTCACCCCTCCACTTT. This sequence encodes CASSLGDRANSPLHF.

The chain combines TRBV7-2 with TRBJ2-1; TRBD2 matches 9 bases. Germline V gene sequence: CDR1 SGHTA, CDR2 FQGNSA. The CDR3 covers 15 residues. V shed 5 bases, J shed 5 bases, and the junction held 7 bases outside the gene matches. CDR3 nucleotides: TGTGCCAGCAGCCAAAGCGGGGGGCTACACAATGAGCAGTTCTTC. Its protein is CASSQSGGLHNEQFF. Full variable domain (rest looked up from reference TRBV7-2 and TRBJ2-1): GAGVSQSPSNKVTEKGKDVELRCDPISGHTALYWYRQSLGQGLEFLIYFQGNSAPDKSGLPSDRFSAERTGGSVSTLTIQRTQQEDSAVYLCASSQSGGLHNEQFFGPGTRLTVL.

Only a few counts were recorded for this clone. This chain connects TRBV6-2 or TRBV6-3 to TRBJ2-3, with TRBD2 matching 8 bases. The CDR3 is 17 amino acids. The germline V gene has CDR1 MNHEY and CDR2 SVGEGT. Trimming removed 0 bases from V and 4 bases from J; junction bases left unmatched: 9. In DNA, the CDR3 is TGTGCCAGCAGTTACTCGTCAGCGGGGGATTGGTCAGATACGCAGTATTTT. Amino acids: CASSYSSAGDWSDTQYF.

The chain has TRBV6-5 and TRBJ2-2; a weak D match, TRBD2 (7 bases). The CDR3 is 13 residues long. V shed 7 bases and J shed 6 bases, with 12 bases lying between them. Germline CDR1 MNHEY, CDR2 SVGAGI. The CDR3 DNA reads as TGTGCCAGCACGGCGGGGGCCGCCGGGGAGCTGTTTTTT. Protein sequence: CASTAGAAGELFF.

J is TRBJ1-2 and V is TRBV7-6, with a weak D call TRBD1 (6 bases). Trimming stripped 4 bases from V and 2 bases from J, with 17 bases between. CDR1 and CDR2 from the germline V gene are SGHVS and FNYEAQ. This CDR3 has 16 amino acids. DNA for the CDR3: TGTGCCAGCAGCTCCGAGTTGGGGGCCTACAACTATGGCTACACCTTC. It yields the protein CASSSELGAYNYGYTF.

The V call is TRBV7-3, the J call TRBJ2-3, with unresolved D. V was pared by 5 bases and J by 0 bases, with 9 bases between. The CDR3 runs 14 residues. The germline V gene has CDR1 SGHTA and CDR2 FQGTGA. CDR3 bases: TGTGCCAGCAGCATTAGATCTAGCACAGATACGCAGTATTTT. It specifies CASSIRSSTDTQYF.

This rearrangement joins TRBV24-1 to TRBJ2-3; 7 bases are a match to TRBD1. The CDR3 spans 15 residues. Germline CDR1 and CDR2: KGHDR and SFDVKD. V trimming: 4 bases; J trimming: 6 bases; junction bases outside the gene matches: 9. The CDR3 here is CATSDPTGVVDTQYF. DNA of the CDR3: TGTGCCACCAGTGACCCTACAGGGGTGGTCGATACGCAGTATTTT.

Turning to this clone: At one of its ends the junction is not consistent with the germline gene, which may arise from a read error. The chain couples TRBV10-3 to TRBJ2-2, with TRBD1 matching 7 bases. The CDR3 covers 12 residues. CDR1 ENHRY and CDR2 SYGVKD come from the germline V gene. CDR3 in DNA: TGTGCCATGGGGGTCTTAGGACAGGAGTTGTTTTTT. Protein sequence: CAMGVLGQELFF.

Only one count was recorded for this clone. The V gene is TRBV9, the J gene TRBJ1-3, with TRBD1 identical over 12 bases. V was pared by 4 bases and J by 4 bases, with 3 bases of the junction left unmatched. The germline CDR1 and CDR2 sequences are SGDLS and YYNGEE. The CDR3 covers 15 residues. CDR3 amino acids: CASSRGQGAGNTIYF. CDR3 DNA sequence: TGTGCCAGCAGCCGGGGACAGGGGGCGGGAAACACCATATATTTT. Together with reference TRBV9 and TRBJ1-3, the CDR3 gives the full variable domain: DSGVTQTPKHLITATGQRVTLRCSPRSGDLSVYWYQQSLDQGLQFLIQYYNGEERAKGNILERFSAQQFPDLHSELNLSSLELGDSALYFCASSRGQGAGNTIYFGEGSWLTVV.

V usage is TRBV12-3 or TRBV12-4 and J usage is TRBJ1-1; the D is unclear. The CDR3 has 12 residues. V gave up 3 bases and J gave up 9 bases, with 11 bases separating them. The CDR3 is CASSLSRGQAFF. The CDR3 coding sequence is TGTGCCAGCAGTTTGAGTCGCGGTCAAGCTTTCTTT.

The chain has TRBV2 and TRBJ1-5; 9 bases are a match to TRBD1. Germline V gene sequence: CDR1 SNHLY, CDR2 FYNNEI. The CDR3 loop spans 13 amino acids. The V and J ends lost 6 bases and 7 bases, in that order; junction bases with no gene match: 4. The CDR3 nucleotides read TGTGCCAGCAGGGACAGGGGTACGCAGCCCCAGCATTTT. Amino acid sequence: CASRDRGTQPQHF.

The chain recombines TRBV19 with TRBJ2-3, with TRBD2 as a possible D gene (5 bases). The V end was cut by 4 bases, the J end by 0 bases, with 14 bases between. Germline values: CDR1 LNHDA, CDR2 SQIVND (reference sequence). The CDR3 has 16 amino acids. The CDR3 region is CASSTLGLSSTDTQYF. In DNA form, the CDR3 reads TGTGCCAGTAGTACCCTCGGACTGAGTAGCACAGATACGCAGTATTTT.

DNA of the CDR3: TGTGCCATCAGTGAGGCAGTCCCTGGCACCATATATTTT. As protein: CAISEAVPGTIYF. V and J are TRBV10-3 and TRBJ1-3; D is unresolved. Germline lookup yields CDR1 ENHRY and CDR2 SYGVKD. V was cut by 2 bases and J by 9 bases, with 11 bases left in between. This CDR3 is built from 13 residues.

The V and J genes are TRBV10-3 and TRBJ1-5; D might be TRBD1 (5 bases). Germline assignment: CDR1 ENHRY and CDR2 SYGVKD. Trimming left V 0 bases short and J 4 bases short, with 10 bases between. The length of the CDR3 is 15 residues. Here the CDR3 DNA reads TGTGCCATCAGTGAGTCGACAGACAGTAATCAGCCCCAGCATTTT. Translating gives CAISESTDSNQPQHF.

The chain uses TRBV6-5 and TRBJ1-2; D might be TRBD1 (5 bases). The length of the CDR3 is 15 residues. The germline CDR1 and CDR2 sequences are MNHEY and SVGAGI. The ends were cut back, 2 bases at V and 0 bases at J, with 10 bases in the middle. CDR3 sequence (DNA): TGTGCCAGCAGTTACGAGCCGGGGGCTAACTATGGCTACACCTTC. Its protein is CASSYEPGANYGYTF.

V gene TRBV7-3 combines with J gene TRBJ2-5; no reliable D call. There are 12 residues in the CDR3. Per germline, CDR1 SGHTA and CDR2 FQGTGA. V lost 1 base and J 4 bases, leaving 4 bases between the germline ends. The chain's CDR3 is CASSLRGETQYF. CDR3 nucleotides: TGTGCCAGCAGCTTAAGAGGAGAGACCCAGTACTTC.

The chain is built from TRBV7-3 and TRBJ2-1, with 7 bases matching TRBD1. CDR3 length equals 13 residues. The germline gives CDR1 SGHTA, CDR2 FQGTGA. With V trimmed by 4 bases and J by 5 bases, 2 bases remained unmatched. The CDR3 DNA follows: TGTGCCAGCAGCTCCGGGACAGACAATGAGCAGTTCTTC. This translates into CASSSGTDNEQFF.

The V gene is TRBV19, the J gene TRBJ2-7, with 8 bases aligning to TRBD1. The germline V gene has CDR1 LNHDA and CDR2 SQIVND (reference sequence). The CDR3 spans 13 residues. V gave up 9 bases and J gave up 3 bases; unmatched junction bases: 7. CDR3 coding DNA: TGTGCCAGCTCGACAGGGGTTATCTACGAGCAGTACTTC. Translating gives CASSTGVIYEQYF.

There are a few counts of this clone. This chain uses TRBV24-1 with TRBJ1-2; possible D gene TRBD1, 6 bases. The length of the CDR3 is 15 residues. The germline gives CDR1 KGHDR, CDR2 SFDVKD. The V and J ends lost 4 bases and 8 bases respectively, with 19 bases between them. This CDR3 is CATSDNTGNLRGYTF. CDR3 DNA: TGTGCCACCAGTGACAATACAGGGAACCTCCGCGGCTACACCTTC.